The T cell receptor (beta chain) described here comes from a study of T cell changes during pregnancy in multiple sclerosis. Germline loops: CDR1 MNHNS, CDR2 SASEGT. V lost 10 bases to trimming and J lost 2 bases; unmatched junction nucleotides: 9. This CDR3 has 15 residues. The repertoire was sequenced with immunoSEQ multiplex PCR; TCRdb's copy has only in-frame clones and lacks some. The top ten clones hold roughly 13% of a sample with some 17,000 clones, roughly 86% of them seen once. The TCR was taken from a female donor in good health, enrolled as a control in a pregnancy study. The V and J genes are TRBV6-1 and TRBJ2-1, with 9 bases lining up with TRBD1. This sample comprised CD8+ T cells from peripheral blood mononuclear cells, obtained after pregnancy. The CDR3, as DNA: TGTGCCACCGAATCACAGGGGGCCGCCTACAATGAGCAGTTCTTC. Amino acid sequence: CATESQGAAYNEQFF.